Shown below are 32 T cell receptor beta chains from a single sample sequenced in a study of PD-L1 blockade in urothelial cancer. This table comes from immunoSEQ multiplex PCR, and its TCRdb copy is limited to in-frame clones, with some not included. Among under 55,000 clones listed, about 88% were seen once. Time point meaning: pretreatment peripheral blood. The specimen was PBMCs, collected around atezolizumab (anti-PD-L1) treatment. The receptors stem from a donor over 35 with urothelial cancer.

This chain links TRBV5-1 with TRBJ2-1; 8 positions match TRBD2. The V gene end was trimmed by 2 bases and the J gene end by 7 bases; junction bases not matched to a gene: 8. Germline CDR1 and CDR2: SGHRS and YFSETQ. This CDR3 has 15 residues. The CDR3 is CASSFPGTSFNEQFF. In DNA form, the CDR3 reads TGCGCCAGCAGCTTCCCCGGGACTAGTTTTAATGAGCAGTTCTTC.

The V and J genes are TRBV6-5 and TRBJ2-3; 8 bases fit TRBD1. Germline CDR1 reads MNHEY; CDR2 reads SVGAGI. This CDR3 contains 15 residues. With 2 bases clipped from V and 4 bases from J, the junction kept 5 bases outside the gene matches. In nucleotides, the CDR3 is TGTGCCAGCAGTTACCGAGGACAGGGTCCAGATACGCAGTATTTT. Translating gives CASSYRGQGPDTQYF.

The chain uses TRBV5-1 and TRBJ2-3, with 15 bases aligning to TRBD2. The CDR3 is 18 amino acids. The trim removed 3 bases at V and 4 bases at J, leaving 9 bases unmatched. Germline loops: CDR1 SGHRS, CDR2 YFSETQ. In DNA, the CDR3 is TGCGCCAGCAGCTCCGGACTAGCGGGAGGGTGGGGCGCAGATACGCAGTATTTT. Translated, it gives CASSSGLAGGWGADTQYF.

The DNA for the CDR3 is TGTGCCAGCAGCTTAGCCGGCCGGGGATACGAGCAGTACTTC. Translation: CASSLAGRGYEQYF. The chain joins TRBV7-9 to TRBJ2-7, with a tentative D call TRBD2 (5 bases). CDR3 length: 14 amino acids. Trimming cost V 0 bases and J 4 bases, with 10 bases left between them. CDR1 is SEHNR and CDR2 is FQNEAQ in the germline V gene (reference sequence).

This clone appeared a few times. The chain carries TRBV7-2 and TRBJ2-1, with D perhaps TRBD1 (7 bases). In germline, CDR1 is SGHTA, CDR2 FQGNSA. There are 16 residues in the CDR3. V lost 5 bases, J lost 3 bases, and 17 bases lay in between. CDR3 in DNA: TGTGCCAGCAGCGGGGCGGGGCAGGGGGGCTACAATGAGCAGTTCTTC. It encodes CASSGAGQGGYNEQFF. Drawing the rest from reference TRBV7-2 and TRBJ2-1, the complete variable domain is GAGVSQSPSNKVTEKGKDVELRCDPISGHTALYWYRQSLGQGLEFLIYFQGNSAPDKSGLPSDRFSAERTGGSVSTLTIQRTQQEDSAVYLCASSGAGQGGYNEQFFGPGTRLTVL.

V usage is TRBV20-1 and J usage is TRBJ2-7; D is unresolved. Trimming left V 5 bases short and J 0 bases short, with 5 bases between. Germline V gene lookup returns CDR1 DFQATT and CDR2 SNEGSKA (reference sequence). CDR3 size: 11 residues. CDR3 DNA: TGCAGTGCTTACGGCTCCTACGAGCAGTACTTC. It is translated as CSAYGSYEQYF.

The CDR3 DNA reads TGTGCCAGCAGCAAAGGTTGGCTAGCGGGAGGGCGGGGAGATACGCAGTATTTT. This encodes CASSKGWLAGGRGDTQYF. This chain joins TRBV21-1 and TRBJ2-3; TRBD2, as called in the table, went unchecked against the DNA. TRBV21-1 is listed as a pseudogene. CDR3 length: 18 residues.

The chain recombines TRBV11-2 with TRBJ1-4; perhaps TRBD1 as D (5 bases). CDR3 length: 14 amino acids. Germline CDR1 reads SGHAT; CDR2 reads FQNNGV. Trimming removed 1 base from V and 10 bases from J, with 13 bases in between. CDR3 amino acids: CASSLGPGRGKLFF. Here the CDR3 DNA reads TGTGCCAGCAGCTTAGGACCAGGGAGGGGAAAACTGTTTTTT.

The chain couples TRBV7-2 to TRBJ2-6, with a tentative D call TRBD1 (5 bases). Germline V lookup: CDR1 SGHTA, CDR2 FQGNSA. The germline V and J ends were trimmed by 7 bases and 0 bases, with 16 bases remaining between them. The CDR3 runs to 17 residues. The CDR3: CASTQWGDSSGANVLTF. The CDR3 DNA sequence: TGTGCCAGCACCCAGTGGGGCGACAGCTCTGGGGCCAACGTCCTGACTTTC.

The rearrangement joins TRBV27 to TRBJ1-4; D gene ambiguous. V lost 6 bases, J lost 4 bases, and 18 bases lay in between. This CDR3 has 16 amino acids. Germline CDR1 is MNHEY and CDR2 is SMNVEV (reference sequence). The chain's CDR3 is CASSPQNGRINEKLFF. The CDR3 DNA sequence: TGTGCCAGCAGCCCCCAAAACGGGAGGATTAATGAAAAACTGTTTTTT.

The chain joins TRBV27 to TRBJ1-1; a weak D match, TRBD1 (5 bases). The germline V and J ends were trimmed by 6 bases and 4 bases, with 12 bases remaining between them. The CDR3 extends over 13 amino acids. Looked up from germline, CDR1 is MNHEY and CDR2 is SMNVEV (reference sequence). CDR3 loop: CASRGEGRTEAFF. The CDR3 region has the DNA TGTGCCAGCAGGGGGGAGGGGCGCACTGAAGCTTTCTTT.

V usage is TRBV18 and J usage is TRBJ2-7, with TRBD2 identical over 15 bases. Germline CDR1 KGHSH, CDR2 LQKENI. V dropped 4 bases and J dropped 3; count of bases not matched to a gene: 4. CDR3 length equals 16 residues. CDR3 protein: CASSHGLAGGLYEQYF. CDR3 DNA sequence: TGTGCCAGCTCACACGGACTAGCGGGAGGGCTCTACGAGCAGTACTTC. The variable domain in full, with the rest retrieved from reference TRBV18 and TRBJ2-7, is NAGVMQNPRHLVRRRGQEARLRCSPMKGHSHVYWYRQLPEEGLKFMVYLQKENIIDESGMPKERFSAEFPKEGPSILRIQQVVRGDSAAYFCASSHGLAGGLYEQYFGPGTRLTVT.

This rearrangement joins TRBV9 to TRBJ1-1, with D maybe TRBD1 (5 bases). Between the trimmed V and J ends, which lost 3 bases and 1 base, there was a span of 13 bases. Germline CDR1 SGDLS, CDR2 YYNGEE. The CDR3 extends over 15 amino acids. CDR3 region: CASSGSMGRNTEAFF. CDR3 nucleotides: TGTGCCAGCAGCGGATCTATGGGGCGGAACACTGAAGCTTTCTTT.

This chain joins TRBV5-4 and TRBJ2-3; 10 nucleotides match TRBD2. CDR3 length: 17 amino acids. Germline CDR1 SGHNT, CDR2 YYREEE (reference sequence). Trimming cost V 4 bases and J 4 bases; bases outside gene matches: 12. CDR3 nucleotides: TGTGCCAGCAGCCGCTGGGGAGCGGGAGGGCCGGCAGATACGCAGTATTTT. This translates into CASSRWGAGGPADTQYF.

The V and J genes are TRBV19 and TRBJ2-3; 7 nucleotides match TRBD2. V shed 9 bases and J 4 bases; nucleotides not matched to a gene: 4. The CDR3 totals 12 residues. Per the germline V gene, CDR1 is LNHDA and CDR2 is SQIVND (reference sequence). The CDR3: CASGGTADTQYF. The CDR3 bases are TGTGCCAGCGGGGGGACGGCAGATACGCAGTATTTT. The full variable domain, its missing parts supplied by reference TRBV19 and TRBJ2-3, is DGGITQSPKYLFRKEGQNVTLSCEQNLNHDAMYWYRQDPGQGLRLIYYSQIVNDFQKGDIAEGYSVSREKKESFPLTVTSAQKNPTAFYLCASGGTADTQYFGPGTRLTVL.

This clone was found once. The J gene is TRBJ1-5, the V gene TRBV7-8; possibly TRBD1 for D (5 bases). V was cut by 3 bases and J by 4 bases, with 16 bases left in between. CDR3 length: 16 amino acids. CDR1 and CDR2 (germline): SGHVS, FQNEAQ. The CDR3 nucleotides are TGTGCCAGCAGCTTCGTCGGGGGGAGAGGGAATCAGCCCCAGCATTTT. It is translated as CASSFVGGRGNQPQHF.

This clone was observed a single time. The chain joins TRBV6-5 to TRBJ2-7; tentative D call: TRBD2 (5 bases). The V end was cut by 6 bases, the J end by 3 bases, with 12 bases between. Germline CDR1 is MNHEY and CDR2 is SVGAGI. The CDR3 loop spans 13 amino acids. The CDR3 nucleotides are TGTGCCAGCAGCCGAGGCCGGGGCTACGAGCAGTACTTC. Translated: CASSRGRGYEQYF.

The V gene is TRBV28, the J gene TRBJ1-5; 8 bases fit TRBD1. Germline trimming cut 3 bases from V and 0 bases from J; bases unmatched to any gene: 7. Germline assignment: CDR1 MDHEN and CDR2 SYDVKM. The CDR3 sequence is 17 residues long. This CDR3 reads CASSLGQAPYSNQPQHF. DNA of the CDR3: TGTGCCAGCAGTTTGGGACAGGCCCCTTATAGCAATCAGCCCCAGCATTTT.

This clone has more than one count but fewer than ten. The genes are TRBV30 and TRBJ1-4; possibly TRBD1 for D (6 bases). Germline values: CDR1 GTSNPN, CDR2 SVGIG (reference sequence). The CDR3 is 15 amino acids. Trimming removed 4 bases at V and 3 bases at J, with 15 bases between. CDR3 region: CAWNKQGEPNEKLFF. The CDR3 coding sequence is TGTGCCTGGAACAAACAGGGTGAGCCTAATGAAAAACTGTTTTTT.

In its sample, this clone was seen once. The rearrangement uses TRBV7-6 and TRBJ2-5; a weak D match, TRBD2 (6 bases). This CDR3 comprises 14 residues. Trimming cost V 5 bases and J 1 base, with 11 bases left between them. The V gene's germline CDR1 is SGHVS and CDR2 FNYEAQ. DNA of the CDR3: TGTGCCAGCAGCCCGCGGGGCCTCCAAGAGACCCAGTACTTC. It is translated as CASSPRGLQETQYF.

This chain connects TRBV9 to TRBJ2-2; the match to TRBD2 covers 12 bases. Germline V gene data show CDR1 as SGDLS and CDR2 as YYNGEE. V gave up 2 bases and J gave up 4 bases; unmatched junction bases: 3. The CDR3 loop spans 16 amino acids. The CDR3 is CASSVPSGRGTGELFF. CDR3 nucleotides: TGTGCCAGCAGCGTCCCTAGCGGGAGGGGCACCGGGGAGCTGTTTTTT.

The V and J genes are TRBV6-5 and TRBJ1-5; D is possibly TRBD1 (5 bases). Germline CDR1 and CDR2: MNHEY and SVGAGI. Trimming left V 5 bases short and J 6 bases short, with 14 bases between. The CDR3 spans 14 residues. The chain's CDR3 is CASSPQAGPQPQHF. The CDR3, as DNA: TGTGCCAGCAGTCCCCAGGCGGGGCCTCAGCCCCAGCATTTT.

The chain carries TRBV6-6 and TRBJ1-2; 8 bases agree with TRBD1. V trimming: 10 bases; J trimming: 3 bases; junction bases outside the gene matches: 4. The CDR3 is 12 residues long. Germline loops: CDR1 MNHNY, CDR2 SVGAGI (reference sequence). The CDR3 nucleotides are TGTGCCACCCGGGGACAGGACTATGGCTACACCTTC. The encoded protein is CATRGQDYGYTF.

The V call is TRBV4-1, the J call TRBJ2-7; no reliable D call. Germline CDR1 is MGHRA and CDR2 is YSYEKL. V lost 1 base and J lost 5, with 9 bases in between. The CDR3 has 13 amino acids. CDR3 in DNA: TGCGCCAGCAGCCAAGCCGCTCGGGACGAGCAGTACTTC. Translating it yields CASSQAARDEQYF.

This clone was seen a single time. This chain joins TRBV6-1 and TRBJ2-5; TRBD1 aligns across 10 bases. There are 16 residues in the CDR3. The V segment lost 0 bases and the J segment 3 bases; nucleotides outside the gene matches: 4. Germline assignment: CDR1 MNHNS and CDR2 SASEGT. The CDR3 DNA reads as TGTGCCAGCAGTGAAGCGGGGACAGGGGCGAAAGAGACCCAGTACTTC. Its protein product is CASSEAGTGAKETQYF.

The chain uses TRBV11-3 and TRBJ2-5; D is perhaps TRBD1 (6 bases). V was pared by 4 bases and J by 2 bases, with 14 bases between. Germline V gene lookup returns CDR1 SGHNT and CDR2 YENEEA. The CDR3 extends over 15 amino acids. CDR3 bases: TGTGCCAGCAGCTCCCTCGACAGGACTCAAGAGACCCAGTACTTC. This encodes CASSSLDRTQETQYF.

The gene calls are TRBV9 and TRBJ2-7, with a weak D call TRBD2 (5 bases). The germline V gene has CDR1 SGDLS and CDR2 YYNGEE. Trimming removed 2 bases from V and 7 bases from J, with 25 bases in between. The CDR3 is made up of 17 amino acids. This CDR3 reads CASSVGHGERAVGEQYF. DNA of the CDR3: TGTGCCAGCAGCGTTGGTCACGGGGAGAGGGCAGTTGGGGAGCAGTACTTC.

The V call is TRBV18, the J call TRBJ2-1; 8 bases align to TRBD2. Trimming removed 6 bases from V and 6 bases from J; junction bases left unmatched: 10. CDR1 and CDR2 from the germline V gene are KGHSH and LQKENI. The CDR3 sequence is 15 residues long. In DNA, the CDR3 is TGTGCCAGCTCCACTAGCGGCACCCTCGCCAATGAGCAGTTCTTC. The encoded protein is CASSTSGTLANEQFF.

V and J are TRBV9 and TRBJ1-5; 10 bases line up with TRBD1. Germline trimming cut 0 bases from V and 6 bases from J; bases unmatched to any gene: 3. Germline V gene sequence: CDR1 SGDLS, CDR2 YYNGEE. This CDR3 is 15 amino acids long. CDR3 loop: CASSVGTGGSQPQHF. CDR3 nucleotides: TGTGCCAGCAGCGTAGGGACAGGGGGATCTCAGCCCCAGCATTTT.

V and J are TRBV28 and TRBJ2-7; 10 bases line up with TRBD1. CDR1 is MDHEN, CDR2 SYDVKM, per germline. V gave up 7 bases and J gave up 2 bases; unmatched junction bases: 8. The CDR3 runs 15 residues. CDR3: CASTNHGTGAYEQYF. CDR3 DNA sequence: TGTGCCAGCACCAACCACGGGACAGGGGCCTACGAGCAGTACTTC.

The chain recombines TRBV15 with TRBJ2-2, with D possibly matching TRBD2 (6 bases). Trimming left V 6 bases short and J 3 bases short, with 14 bases between. This CDR3 spans 15 amino acids. In germline, CDR1 is LNHNV, CDR2 YYDKDF (reference sequence). DNA for the CDR3: TGTGCCACCAGTGGTCGGGGGTTGGACACCGGGGAGCTGTTTTTT. It encodes CATSGRGLDTGELFF.

The rearrangement links TRBV6-1 to TRBJ1-5; D may be TRBD1 (6 bases). The CDR3 runs 13 residues. CDR1 MNHNS and CDR2 SASEGT come from the germline V gene. V lost 4 bases and J 9 bases, leaving 13 bases between the germline ends. DNA of the CDR3: TGTGCCAGCAGTGCGGACAGCCTTGGGCCCCAGCATTTT. This gives the protein CASSADSLGPQHF.